The 14 T cell receptor beta chains given below trace back to one sample, sequenced in a study of early stage breast cancer tumors. Data came from immunoSEQ multiplex PCR; TCRdb stores just in-frame clones and leaves some out. The sample yields 60,000 to 75,000 clones, more than 70% seen once. Sequencing input: blood. The receptors come from a person in their 40s with breast cancer.

The rearrangement links TRBV6-5 to TRBJ2-7; possibly TRBD1 for D (6 bases). The germline CDR1 and CDR2 sequences are MNHEY and SVGAGI. The CDR3 is 15 amino acids. Trimming removed 3 bases from V and 2 bases from J, with 14 bases in between. The CDR3 sequence: CASSYAQGYPYEQYF. The CDR3 bases are TGTGCCAGCAGTTATGCGCAGGGGTATCCCTACGAGCAGTACTTC.

The CDR3 reads CASSPRTSSNEQFF. The CDR3, as DNA: TGTGCCAGCAGCCCGAGGACTAGCAGCAATGAGCAGTTCTTC. The chain combines TRBV11-3 with TRBJ2-1; 8 bases fit TRBD2. J was trimmed by 6 bases and V by 5 bases; bases with no gene match: 6. The CDR3 sequence is 14 residues long. Germline loops: CDR1 SGHNT, CDR2 YENEEA.

This rearrangement joins TRBV9 to TRBJ2-7; D perhaps matches TRBD2 (7 bases). This CDR3 spans 16 amino acids. CDR1 SGDLS and CDR2 YYNGEE come from the germline V gene. V was shortened by 3 bases and J by 3 bases, with 19 bases between the two germline ends. The CDR3 loop is CASSARGGAGVYEQYF. For the CDR3, the DNA is TGTGCCAGCAGCGCCCGTGGGGGGGCAGGGGTCTACGAGCAGTACTTC.

The chain links TRBV6-5 to TRBJ2-6; D is undetermined. Germline V CDR1 and CDR2: MNHEY, SVGAGI. CDR3 length: 14 residues. V lost 6 bases to trimming and J lost 0 bases, with 6 bases between them. DNA of the CDR3: TGTGCCAGCAGCCCCTTCTCTGGGGCCAACGTCCTGACTTTC. It specifies CASSPFSGANVLTF.

This chain links TRBV6-5 with TRBJ1-2; perhaps TRBD1 as D (5 bases). The CDR3 contains 15 residues. Trimming left V 6 bases short and J 6 bases short, with 20 bases between. Looked up from germline, CDR1 is MNHEY and CDR2 is SVGAGI. CDR3 residues: CASSTYPDGDDGYTF. CDR3 sequence (DNA): TGTGCCAGCAGCACCTACCCGGACGGGGACGATGGCTACACCTTC.

This sequence joins TRBV29-1 and TRBJ2-7, with TRBD1 matching over 7 bases. Trimming took 5 bases from V and 3 from J; bases not matched to a gene: 10. The CDR3 is made up of 14 amino acids. Germline loops: CDR1 SQVTM, CDR2 ANQGSEA. For the CDR3, the DNA is TGCAGCGTTACCCTACAGGGGATCAACTACGAGCAGTACTTC. This sequence encodes CSVTLQGINYEQYF.

The V call is TRBV18, the J call TRBJ1-1; no reliable D call. The germline gives CDR1 KGHSH, CDR2 LQKENI. Trimming removed 6 bases from V and 1 base from J, with 15 bases in between. This CDR3 is 15 amino acids long. In DNA, the CDR3 is TGTGCCAGCTCCCTTGACCCCGACGGGAACACTGAAGCTTTCTTT. Amino acids: CASSLDPDGNTEAFF.

CDR3 DNA: TGTGCCAGCCAACATAACACTGAAGCTTTCTTT. Protein sequence: CASQHNTEAFF. The J gene is TRBJ1-1, the V gene TRBV6-1, with unresolved D. Germline CDR1 MNHNS, CDR2 SASEGT. V was trimmed by 8 bases and J by 2 bases, leaving 6 bases between them. There are 11 residues in the CDR3.

Points on this clone: The sample has other DNA sequences that encode this CDR3 too. The chain employs TRBV11-2 and TRBJ2-7; D is unresolved. Germline-derived CDR1 and CDR2 are SGHAT and FQNNGV. V lost 0 bases, J lost 4 bases, and 4 bases lay in between. The CDR3 runs 12 residues. The chain's CDR3 is CASSLDRYEQYF. CDR3 DNA: TGTGCCAGCAGCTTAGATAGGTACGAGCAGTACTTC.

The chain is built from TRBV7-9 and TRBJ1-2; D not resolved. Trimming left V 3 bases short and J 2 bases short, with 10 bases between. The CDR3 extends over 14 amino acids. Germline assignment: CDR1 SEHNR and CDR2 FQNEAQ (reference sequence). The CDR3 DNA reads TGTGCCAGCAGCTTCGCAGACGCGAACTATGGCTACACCTTC. The encoded protein is CASSFADANYGYTF. Drawing the rest from reference TRBV7-9 and TRBJ1-2, the complete variable domain is DTGVSQNPRHKITKRGQNVTFRCDPISEHNRLYWYRQTLGQGPEFLTYFQNEAQLEKSRLLSDRFSAERPKGSFSTLEIQRTEQGDSAMYLCASSFADANYGYTFGSGTRLTVV.

The V and J genes are TRBV11-2 and TRBJ2-7; 10 nucleotides agree with TRBD2. V shed 6 bases and J 3 bases; nucleotides not matched to a gene: 5. The CDR3 contains 14 residues. Germline V gene sequence: CDR1 SGHAT, CDR2 FQNNGV. Here the CDR3 DNA reads TGTGCCAGCAGTTCTGGGACTAGCGACTACGAGCAGTACTTC. Protein sequence: CASSSGTSDYEQYF.

This CDR3 reads CATSRDGVAYNEQFF. The CDR3 region has the DNA TGTGCCACCAGCAGAGATGGGGTGGCCTACAATGAGCAGTTCTTC. The chain joins TRBV15 to TRBJ2-1, with D hard to call. The V end lost 0 bases, the J end lost 2 bases, and 8 bases lay between the germline ends. There are 15 residues in the CDR3. Germline CDR1 is LNHNV and CDR2 is YYDKDF (reference sequence).

This chain links TRBV6-5 with TRBJ1-4, with 9 bases that match TRBD1. The germline CDR1 and CDR2 sequences are MNHEY and SVGAGI. This CDR3 has 16 amino acids. Trimming at V came to 4 bases and at J to 7 bases, leaving 10 bases not matched to a gene. The CDR3 reads CASSSGQGSLGEKLFF. The DNA of the CDR3 is TGTGCCAGCAGTTCGGGACAGGGTTCTCTTGGTGAAAAACTGTTTTTT.

The rearrangement links TRBV18 to TRBJ2-1, with TRBD2 matching over 14 bases. With 3 bases clipped from V and 7 bases from J, the junction kept 5 bases outside the gene matches. CDR1 KGHSH and CDR2 LQKENI come from the germline V gene. The CDR3 spans 16 residues. The CDR3 bases are TGTGCCAGCTCACCGACTAGCGGGGGGGGGACGAATGAGCAGTTCTTC. This codes for CASSPTSGGGTNEQFF.